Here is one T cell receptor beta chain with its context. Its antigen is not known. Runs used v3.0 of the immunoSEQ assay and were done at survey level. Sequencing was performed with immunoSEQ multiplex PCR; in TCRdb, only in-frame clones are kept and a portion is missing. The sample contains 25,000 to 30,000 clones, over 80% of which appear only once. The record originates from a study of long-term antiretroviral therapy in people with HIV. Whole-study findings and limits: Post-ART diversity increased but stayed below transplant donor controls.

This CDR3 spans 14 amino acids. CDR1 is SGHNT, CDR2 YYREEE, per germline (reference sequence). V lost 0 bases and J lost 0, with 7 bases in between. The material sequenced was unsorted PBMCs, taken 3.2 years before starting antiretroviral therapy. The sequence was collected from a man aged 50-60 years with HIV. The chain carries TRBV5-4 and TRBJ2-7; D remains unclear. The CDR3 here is CASSLEFGSYEQYF. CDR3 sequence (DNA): TGTGCCAGCAGCTTGGAATTCGGCTCCTACGAGCAGTACTTC. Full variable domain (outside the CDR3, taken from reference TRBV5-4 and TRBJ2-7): ETGVTQSPTHLIKTRGQQVTLRCSSQSGHNTVSWYQQALGQGPQFIFQYYREEENGRGNFPPRFSGLQFPNYSSELNVNALELDDSALYLCASSLEFGSYEQYFGPGTRLTVT.